Listed here are 16 T cell receptor beta chains from one sample, sequenced in a study of blood T cells in healthy people across ages. Alongside a J-beta primer mix, a sample-barcoded 5' primer served in a second PCR lasting roughly 7 to 11 cycles. Each CDR3 protein is one row after TCRdb ran MiXCR on the 5' RACE reads. The table lists hundreds of thousands of distinct CDR3 sequences, nearly 60% of them singletons. Sequenced: blood. The origin of the receptors is a young man in good health.

V gene TRBV5-5 combines with J gene TRBJ2-1; 7 bases are shared with TRBD1. The CDR3 loop spans 16 amino acids. Germline V gene data show CDR1 as SGHKS and CDR2 as YYEKEE (reference sequence). With V trimmed by 0 bases and J by 5 bases, 8 bases remained unmatched. The CDR3 loop reads CASSLGGQGVNNEQFF. CDR3 coding DNA: TGTGCCAGCAGCTTGGGTGGTCAGGGGGTAAACAATGAGCAGTTCTTC.

This chain joins TRBV7-2 and TRBJ1-1; TRBD1 agrees at 10 bases. V shed 5 bases, J shed 5 bases, and the junction held 8 bases outside the gene matches. CDR1 and CDR2 from the germline V gene are SGHTA and FQGNSA. The length of the CDR3 is 15 residues. The CDR3 region has the DNA TGTGCCAGCAGCCCCAGGACAGGGGGACGGACTGAAGCTTTCTTT. Translation: CASSPRTGGRTEAFF.

In its sample, this clonotype was seen a few times. The chain links TRBV20-1 to TRBJ2-5, with D possibly being TRBD1 (5 bases). The J call could be wrong; TRBJ2-7 is a better fit for the DNA end. The length of the CDR3 is 15 residues. Germline CDR1 and CDR2: DFQATT and SNEGSKA (reference sequence). The CDR3, as DNA: TGCAGTGCCCCCAACCGAGAGCAGGGTTCTAACGAGCAGTACTTC. Translation: CSAPNREQGSNEQYF.

This chain links TRBV27 with TRBJ2-3; 9 positions agree with TRBD2. CDR3 length: 17 amino acids. V lost 6 bases to trimming and J lost 3 bases; unmatched junction nucleotides: 13. The V gene's germline CDR1 is MNHEY and CDR2 SMNVEV (reference sequence). CDR3 in DNA: TGTGCCAGCAGCCCCGCGGGGGGGCCCGCAGTGACAGATACGCAGTATTTT. Amino acids: CASSPAGGPAVTDTQYF.

The gene calls are TRBV18 and TRBJ2-1, with D maybe TRBD1 (5 bases). Germline V gene data show CDR1 as KGHSH and CDR2 as LQKENI. This CDR3 spans 15 amino acids. Trimming removed 6 bases from V and 7 bases from J, with 19 bases in between. The CDR3 protein is CASSPQRGAVNEQFF. As DNA, the CDR3 is TGTGCCAGCTCTCCCCAAAGGGGTGCCGTAAATGAGCAGTTCTTC.

The chain uses TRBV10-3 and TRBJ2-3; D ambiguous. The germline CDR1 and CDR2 sequences are ENHRY and SYGVKD. The ends were cut back, 11 bases at V and 2 bases at J, with 17 bases in the middle. This CDR3 spans 14 amino acids. The CDR3 here is CASTDAYFTDTQYF. As DNA, the CDR3 is TGTGCCTCCACGGACGCGTACTTCACAGATACGCAGTATTTT.

This clonotype was recorded at least ten times. The J gene is TRBJ1-1, the V gene TRBV5-1; D might be TRBD1 (6 bases). This CDR3 is built from 15 residues. The V and J ends lost 0 bases and 4 bases respectively, with 13 bases between them. Germline V gene data show CDR1 as SGHRS and CDR2 as YFSETQ. CDR3 coding DNA: TGCGCCAGCAGCTTGGCACAGGGCGCTTTCACTGAAGCTTTCTTT. Amino acids: CASSLAQGAFTEAFF.

This sequence joins TRBV6-5 and TRBJ2-7, with D maybe TRBD1 (6 bases). The CDR3 has 15 amino acids. V was cut by 0 bases and J by 3 bases, with 12 bases left in between. Germline CDR1 and CDR2: MNHEY and SVGAGI. DNA of the CDR3: TGTGCCAGCAGTTACTCGCTAATAGGGGGCTACGAGCAGTACTTC. Translated: CASSYSLIGGYEQYF.

This chain uses TRBV20-1 with TRBJ2-1; TRBD2 agrees at 9 bases. CDR3 size: 13 residues. Germline CDR1 is DFQATT and CDR2 is SNEGSKA (reference sequence). V trimming: 5 bases; J trimming: 7 bases; junction bases outside the gene matches: 6. CDR3 in amino acids: CSARRTSANEQFF. Written as DNA, the CDR3 is TGCAGTGCTCGCCGGACTAGCGCAAATGAGCAGTTCTTC.

Written as DNA, the CDR3 is TGTGCCAGCGCCCGGGACAGGAGTCTCTATGGCTACACCTTC. Its protein is CASARDRSLYGYTF. J is TRBJ1-2 and V is TRBV28, with 8 bases that match TRBD1. From germline, CDR1 is MDHEN and CDR2 SYDVKM. V shed 8 bases and J 4 bases; nucleotides not matched to a gene: 9. The CDR3 has 14 amino acids.

The chain has TRBV29-1 and TRBJ2-5; 9 positions match TRBD2. V lost 7 bases and J lost 11; bases outside the gene matches: 17. The CDR3 sequence is 14 residues long. Per the germline V gene, CDR1 is SQVTM and CDR2 is ANQGSEA. CDR3 in amino acids: CSADLIAGVNEQYF. CDR3 bases: TGCAGCGCGGACCTAATAGCGGGAGTAAATGAGCAGTACTTC.

J is TRBJ2-5 and V is TRBV27, with unresolved D. The germline V gene encodes CDR1 MNHEY and CDR2 SMNVEV (reference sequence). V was trimmed by 6 bases and J by 1 base, leaving 15 bases between them. This CDR3 comprises 15 residues. CDR3 in amino acids: CASSVGGLLQETQYF. Here the CDR3 DNA reads TGTGCCAGCAGCGTGGGCGGTCTACTCCAAGAGACCCAGTACTTC.

In regard to this clonotype: One end of the junction varies from germline; a read error may be responsible. V gene TRBV9 combines with J gene TRBJ1-4; D might be TRBD1 (6 bases). CDR3 length: 14 residues. Germline lookup yields CDR1 SGDLS and CDR2 YYNGEE. The CDR3, as DNA: TGTGCCGGCAGCGTAGTCCCTACTCAGGGGAAACTGTTTTTT. Translating it yields CAGSVVPTQGKLFF.

The V and J genes are TRBV25-1 and TRBJ2-3; D is ambiguous. Deletions cut 2 bases from V and 4 bases from J, with 7 bases between. The CDR3 totals 13 residues. Germline CDR1 is MGHDK and CDR2 is SYGVNS. CDR3 sequence: CASSEVRPDTQYF. The DNA for the CDR3 is TGTGCCAGCAGTGAAGTGAGACCAGATACGCAGTATTTT.

This clonotype was detected a few times. The genes are TRBV2 and TRBJ2-3; 9 nucleotides match TRBD1. The trim removed 5 bases at V and 3 bases at J, leaving 6 bases unmatched. Germline lookup yields CDR1 SNHLY and CDR2 FYNNEI. The CDR3 is 15 residues long. Here the CDR3 reads CASSIRDRVTDTQYF. The CDR3 DNA follows: TGTGCCAGCAGTATCCGGGACAGGGTGACAGATACGCAGTATTTT.

The CDR3 DNA follows: TGCAGTGCTCAAACCCCCGGACAGTTGGAAGCTTTCTTT. Translation gives CSAQTPGQLEAFF. The genes are TRBV20-1 and TRBJ1-1; tentative D call: TRBD1 (6 bases). CDR1 is DFQATT and CDR2 is SNEGSKA in the germline V gene (reference sequence). V gave up 5 bases and J gave up 8 bases, with 18 bases separating them. This CDR3 comprises 13 residues.